The 9 T cell receptor beta chains listed next were all sequenced from one sample in a study of OX40 agonist ivuxolimab in advanced cancers. The repertoire was sequenced with immunoSEQ multiplex PCR; TCRdb's copy has only in-frame clones and lacks some. Among around 140,000 clones, approximately 90% were seen once, and the ten largest hold 1.1%. Sequencing was performed on CD4+ or CD8+ T cells sorted from blood, taken in a trial of the OX40 agonist ivuxolimab. All receptors come from an adult with an advanced solid tumor such as melanoma, head and neck, liver or kidney cancer.

This rearrangement joins TRBV6-5 to TRBJ2-7, with D possibly called TRBD1 or TRBD2 (7 bases each). This CDR3 contains 14 residues. V lost 3 bases to trimming and J lost 5 bases, with 14 bases between them. Germline assignment: CDR1 MNHEY and CDR2 SVGAGI. The CDR3 region has the DNA TGTGCCAGCAGTTATGTCGCAGGGGGGGACGAGCAGTACTTC. Its protein product is CASSYVAGGDEQYF.

The chain employs TRBV11-3 and TRBJ1-1; TRBD1 agrees at 8 bases. CDR3 size: 16 residues. With V trimmed by 5 bases and J by 1 base, 9 bases remained unmatched. Germline V gene sequence: CDR1 SGHNT, CDR2 YENEEA. The CDR3 DNA is TGTGCCAGCAGCCAGAGCGGGACAGGACCGAACACTGAAGCTTTCTTT. Its protein product is CASSQSGTGPNTEAFF.

The chain carries TRBV28 and TRBJ1-3; D possibly corresponds to TRBD1 (5 bases). V shed 5 bases and J shed 4 bases, with 12 bases lying between them. In germline, CDR1 is MDHEN, CDR2 SYDVKM. The CDR3 runs 14 residues. As DNA, the CDR3 is TGTGCCAGCAGTCCCCTGGGGGAAGGAAACACCATATATTTT. Translated, it gives CASSPLGEGNTIYF.

The chain couples TRBV25-1 to TRBJ2-3; 9 bases match TRBD2. J was trimmed by 6 bases and V by 10 bases; bases with no gene match: 11. The germline V gene has CDR1 MGHDK and CDR2 SYGVNS. The CDR3 has 14 amino acids. CDR3 region: CATAGGLALDTQYF. CDR3 coding DNA: TGTGCCACCGCTGGGGGACTAGCTCTCGATACGCAGTATTTT.

The chain recombines TRBV28 with TRBJ2-1, with D possibly being TRBD2 (6 bases). Germline values: CDR1 MDHEN, CDR2 SYDVKM. V was trimmed by 3 bases and J by 2 bases, leaving 11 bases between them. This CDR3 is 15 amino acids long. The CDR3 nucleotides read TGTGCCAGCAGTTTTAGCGGAGCCACCTACAATGAGCAGTTCTTC. Amino acid sequence: CASSFSGATYNEQFF. The whole variable domain, filled in from reference TRBV28 and TRBJ2-1, reads DVKVTQSSRYLVKRTGEKVFLECVQDMDHENMFWYRQDPGLGLRLIYFSYDVKMKEKGDIPEGYSVSREKKERFSLILESASTNQTSMYLCASSFSGATYNEQFFGPGTRLTVL.

This chain's CDR3 is CASSATGGSGELFF. CDR3 nucleotide sequence: TGTGCCAGCAGTGCAACAGGGGGGAGCGGGGAGCTGTTTTTT. The V call is TRBV28, the J call TRBJ2-2; 8 positions match TRBD1. The germline V gene encodes CDR1 MDHEN and CDR2 SYDVKM. The V segment lost 5 bases and the J segment 7 bases; nucleotides outside the gene matches: 6. This CDR3 comprises 14 residues. Full variable domain (rest looked up from reference TRBV28 and TRBJ2-2): DVKVTQSSRYLVKRTGEKVFLECVQDMDHENMFWYRQDPGLGLRLIYFSYDVKMKEKGDIPEGYSVSREKKERFSLILESASTNQTSMYLCASSATGGSGELFFGEGSRLTVL.

V gene TRBV4-2 combines with J gene TRBJ1-1; D gene ambiguous. The ends were cut back, 5 bases at V and 2 bases at J, with 9 bases in the middle. There are 13 residues in the CDR3. Germline V lookup: CDR1 LGHNA, CDR2 YNFKEQ. The CDR3 nucleotides read TGTGCCAGCAGCTTTCTGGACAACACTGAAGCTTTCTTT. Amino acid sequence: CASSFLDNTEAFF.

This chain connects TRBV27 to TRBJ2-2, with TRBD2 identical over 7 bases. V shed 6 bases, J shed 5 bases, and the junction held 9 bases outside the gene matches. Germline CDR1 and CDR2: MNHEY and SMNVEV (reference sequence). The CDR3 runs to 15 residues. As DNA, the CDR3 is TGTGCCAGCAGATCTATGGCGGGAGAAACCGGGGAGCTGTTTTTT. Its protein product is CASRSMAGETGELFF.

The rearrangement links TRBV28 to TRBJ1-1, with TRBD1 matching 7 bases. The CDR3 totals 16 residues. The J segment lost 4 bases and the V segment lost 4 bases, leaving 12 bases of the junction unmatched. Germline V CDR1 and CDR2: MDHEN, SYDVKM. The CDR3 loop reads CASSSKTGTVRTEAFF. CDR3 in DNA: TGTGCCAGCAGTTCCAAGACAGGGACGGTCCGCACTGAAGCTTTCTTT.